This T cell receptor beta chain derives from a study of beta chain bispecific antibodies for T cell cancers. Study-level results: In these mixed samples, most targeted TRBV reads derived from the leukemia cell line.

The CDR3 length is 15 residues. Trimming took 4 bases from V and 0 from J; bases not matched to a gene: 5. Germline V gene sequence: CDR1 SGHRS, CDR2 YFSETQ. TCRdb reprocessed the 5' RACE reads with MiXCR, giving one entry per CDR3 protein. Among 7,500 to 10,000 distinct CDR3 sequences listed, around 2.2% were seen once. T cells were expanded from blood mononuclear cells for 3 to 4 days with anti-CD3 OKT3 or CD3/CD28 beads. This clonotype was seen at least ten times. Its cognate antigen is unknown. The input for sequencing was T cells from a healthy donor cultured with Jurkat leukemia cells, taken from a culture containing an anti-CD19 bispecific antibody. This receptor was obtained from a human donor in good health. Some clones in this sample may be carry-over from other donors' samples. This chain links TRBV5-1 with TRBJ2-3; 7 bases agree with TRBD2. Here the CDR3 DNA reads TGCGCCAGCAGCCGATCGGGGGGAAGCACAGATACGCAGTATTTT. This translates into CASSRSGGSTDTQYF.